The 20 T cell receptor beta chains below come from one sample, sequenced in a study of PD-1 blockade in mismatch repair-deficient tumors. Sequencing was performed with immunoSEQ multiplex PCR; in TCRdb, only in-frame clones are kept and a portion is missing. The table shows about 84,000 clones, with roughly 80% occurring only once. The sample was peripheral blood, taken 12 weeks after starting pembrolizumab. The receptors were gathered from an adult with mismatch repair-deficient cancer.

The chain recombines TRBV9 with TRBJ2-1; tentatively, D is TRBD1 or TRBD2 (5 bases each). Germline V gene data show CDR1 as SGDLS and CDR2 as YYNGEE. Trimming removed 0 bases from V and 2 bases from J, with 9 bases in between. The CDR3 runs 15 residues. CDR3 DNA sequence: TGTGCCAGCAGCGTAGTGAGGGACCCCTACAATGAGCAGTTCTTC. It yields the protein CASSVVRDPYNEQFF.

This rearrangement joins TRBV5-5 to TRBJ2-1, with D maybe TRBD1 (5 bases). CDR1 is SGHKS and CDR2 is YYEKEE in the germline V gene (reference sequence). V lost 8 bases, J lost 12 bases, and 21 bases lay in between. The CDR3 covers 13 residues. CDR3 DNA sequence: TGTGCCAGTCTTCGAAGGGATGACAGCCCGCAGTTCTTC. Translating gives CASLRRDDSPQFF.

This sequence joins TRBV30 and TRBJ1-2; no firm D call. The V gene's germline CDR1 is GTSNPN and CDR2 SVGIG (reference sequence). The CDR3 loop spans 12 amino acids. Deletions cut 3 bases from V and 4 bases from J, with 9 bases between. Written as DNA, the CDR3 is TGTGCCTGGAGCTATAGGTTCTATGGCTACACCTTC. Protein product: CAWSYRFYGYTF.

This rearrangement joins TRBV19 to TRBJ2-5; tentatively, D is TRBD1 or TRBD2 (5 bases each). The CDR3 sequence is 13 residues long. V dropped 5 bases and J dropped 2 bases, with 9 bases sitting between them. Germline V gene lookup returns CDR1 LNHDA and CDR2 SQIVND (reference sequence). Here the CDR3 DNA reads TGTGCCAGTAGTCGGGACGGTCAAGAGACCCAGTACTTC. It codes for CASSRDGQETQYF.

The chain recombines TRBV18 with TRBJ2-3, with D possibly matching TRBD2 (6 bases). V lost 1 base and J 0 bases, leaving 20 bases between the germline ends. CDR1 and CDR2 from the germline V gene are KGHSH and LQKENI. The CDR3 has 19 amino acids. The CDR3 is CASSPQGLAYLASTDTQYF. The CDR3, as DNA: TGTGCCAGCTCACCACAGGGTCTAGCGTATTTAGCTAGCACAGATACGCAGTATTTT.

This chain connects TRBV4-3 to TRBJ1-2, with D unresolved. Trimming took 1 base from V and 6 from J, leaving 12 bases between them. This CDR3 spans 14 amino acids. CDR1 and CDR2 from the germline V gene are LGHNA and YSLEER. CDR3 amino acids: CASSQGPTLDGYTF. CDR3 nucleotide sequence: TGCGCCAGCAGCCAAGGACCTACCCTAGATGGCTACACCTTC.

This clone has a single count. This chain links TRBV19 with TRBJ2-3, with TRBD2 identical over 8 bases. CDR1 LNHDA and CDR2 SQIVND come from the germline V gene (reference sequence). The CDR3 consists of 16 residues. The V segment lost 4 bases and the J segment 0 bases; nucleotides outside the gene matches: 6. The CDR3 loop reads CASSNRLASSTDTQYF. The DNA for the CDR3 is TGTGCCAGTAGTAATCGACTAGCGTCAAGCACAGATACGCAGTATTTT.

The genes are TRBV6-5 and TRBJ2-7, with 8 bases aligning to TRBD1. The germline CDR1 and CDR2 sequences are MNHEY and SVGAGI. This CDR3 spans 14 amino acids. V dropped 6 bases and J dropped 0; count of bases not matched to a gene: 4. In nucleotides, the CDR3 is TGTGCCAGCAGCCCCGGGACAGGCTCCTACGAGCAGTACTTC. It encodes CASSPGTGSYEQYF.

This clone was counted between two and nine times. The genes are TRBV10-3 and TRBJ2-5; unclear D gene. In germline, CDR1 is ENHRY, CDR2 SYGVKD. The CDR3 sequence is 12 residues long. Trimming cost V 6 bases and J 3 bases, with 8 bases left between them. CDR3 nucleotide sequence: TGTGCCATCAGGCAGGAAAAAGAGACCCAGTACTTC. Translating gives CAIRQEKETQYF.

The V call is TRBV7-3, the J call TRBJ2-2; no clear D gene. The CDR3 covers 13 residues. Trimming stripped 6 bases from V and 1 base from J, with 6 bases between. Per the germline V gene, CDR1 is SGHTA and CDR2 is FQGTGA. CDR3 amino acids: CASSPQNTGELFF. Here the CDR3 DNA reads TGTGCCAGCAGTCCACAGAACACCGGGGAGCTGTTTTTT.

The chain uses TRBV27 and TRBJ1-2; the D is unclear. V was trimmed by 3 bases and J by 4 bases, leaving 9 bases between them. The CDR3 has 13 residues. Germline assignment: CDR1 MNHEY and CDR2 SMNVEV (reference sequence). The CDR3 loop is CASSFGEGYGYTF. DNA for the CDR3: TGTGCCAGCAGTTTTGGGGAAGGCTATGGCTACACCTTC.

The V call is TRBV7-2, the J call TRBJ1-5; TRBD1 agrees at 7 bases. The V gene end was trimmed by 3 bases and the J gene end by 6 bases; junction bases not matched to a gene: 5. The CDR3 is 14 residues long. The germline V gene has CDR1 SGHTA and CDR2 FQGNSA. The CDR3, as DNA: TGTGCCAGCAGCTTGACAGGGTTTTCTCAGCCCCAGCATTTT. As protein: CASSLTGFSQPQHF.

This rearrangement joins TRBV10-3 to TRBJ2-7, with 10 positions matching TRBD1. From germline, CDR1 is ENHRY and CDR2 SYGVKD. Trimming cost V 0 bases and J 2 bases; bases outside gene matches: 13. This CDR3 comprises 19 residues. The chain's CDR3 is CAISESRGTGDLSTYEQYF. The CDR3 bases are TGTGCCATCAGTGAGTCGAGAGGGACAGGGGACCTGAGTACCTACGAGCAGTACTTC.

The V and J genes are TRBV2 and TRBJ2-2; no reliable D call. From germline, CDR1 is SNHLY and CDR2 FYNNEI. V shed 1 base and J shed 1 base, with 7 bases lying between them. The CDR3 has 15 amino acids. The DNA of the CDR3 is TGTGCCAGCAGTGAAGGGCAGCGGAACACCGGGGAGCTGTTTTTT. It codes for CASSEGQRNTGELFF. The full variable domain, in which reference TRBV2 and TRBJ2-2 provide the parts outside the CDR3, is EPEVTQTPSHQVTQMGQEVILRCVPISNHLYFYWYRQILGQKVEFLVSFYNNEISEKSEIFDDQFSVERPDGSNFTLKIRSTKLEDSAMYFCASSEGQRNTGELFFGEGSRLTVL.

The CDR3 DNA follows: TGTGCCAGTACCCCATCTGGGACAGGGCTCTCGGATACGCAGTATTTT. Translation: CASTPSGTGLSDTQYF. This chain connects TRBV19 to TRBJ2-3; 9 bases are shared with TRBD1. CDR1 LNHDA and CDR2 SQIVND come from the germline V gene (reference sequence). J gave up 6 bases and V 7 bases, and 14 bases lay outside the gene matches. The CDR3 length is 16 residues.

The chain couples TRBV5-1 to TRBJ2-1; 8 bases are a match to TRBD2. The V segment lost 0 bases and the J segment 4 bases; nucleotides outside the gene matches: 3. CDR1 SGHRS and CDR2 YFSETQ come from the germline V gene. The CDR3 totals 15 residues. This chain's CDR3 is CASSLAGLGYNEQFF. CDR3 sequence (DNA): TGCGCCAGCAGCTTGGCGGGACTAGGGTACAATGAGCAGTTCTTC.

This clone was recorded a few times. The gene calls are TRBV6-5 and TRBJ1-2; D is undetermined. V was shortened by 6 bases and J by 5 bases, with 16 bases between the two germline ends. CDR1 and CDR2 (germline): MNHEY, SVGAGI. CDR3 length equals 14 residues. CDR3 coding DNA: TGTGCCAGCAGACGGGCGTCCCGACATTATGGCTACACCTTC. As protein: CASRRASRHYGYTF.

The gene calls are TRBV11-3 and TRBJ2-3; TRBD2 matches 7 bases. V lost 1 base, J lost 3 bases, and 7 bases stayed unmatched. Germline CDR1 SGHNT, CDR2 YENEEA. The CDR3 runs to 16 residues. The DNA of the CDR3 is TGTGCCAGCAGCTTAGGACGGCGGGAGATGACAGATACGCAGTATTTT. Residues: CASSLGRREMTDTQYF.

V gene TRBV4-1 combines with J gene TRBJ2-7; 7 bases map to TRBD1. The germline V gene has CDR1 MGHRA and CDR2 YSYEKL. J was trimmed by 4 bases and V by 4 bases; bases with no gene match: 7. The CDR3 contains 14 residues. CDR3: CASSPRTGDYEQYF. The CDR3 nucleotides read TGCGCCAGCAGCCCGAGGACAGGAGATTACGAGCAGTACTTC.

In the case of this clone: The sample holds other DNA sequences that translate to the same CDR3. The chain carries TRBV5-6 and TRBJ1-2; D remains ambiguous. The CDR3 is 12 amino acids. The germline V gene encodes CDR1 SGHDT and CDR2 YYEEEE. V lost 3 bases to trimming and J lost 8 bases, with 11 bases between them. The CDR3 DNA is TGTGCCAGCAGCTCCTTGGGAGGGGGCTACACCTTC. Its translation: CASSSLGGGYTF.